One sample yielded the 8 T cell receptor beta chains listed below, sequenced in a study of control samples from healthy donors and cancer patients. Clones were read by immunoSEQ multiplex PCR, and TCRdb kept only the in-frame ones, dropping some. The data contain 150,000 to 200,000 clones, 80% to 95% of them singletons. The sequenced sample consisted of blood. These TCRs come from a man between 18 and 29 years old in good health.

V usage is TRBV5-1 and J usage is TRBJ2-3; tentatively, D is TRBD1 or TRBD2 (5 bases each). Trimming removed 2 bases at V and 1 base at J, with 11 bases between. CDR3 length: 15 residues. CDR1 and CDR2 (germline): SGHRS, YFSETQ. This chain's CDR3 is CASSFGTAGTDTQYF. The CDR3 DNA reads TGCGCCAGCAGCTTCGGGACCGCGGGCACAGATACGCAGTATTTT.

This clone was seen only once. CDR3 in DNA: TGTGCCAGCACGGACAGGAACACTGAAGCTTTCTTT. This codes for CASTDRNTEAFF. This sequence joins TRBV6-4 and TRBJ1-1, with D possibly matching TRBD1 (6 bases). The CDR3 is 12 residues long. Germline lookup yields CDR1 MRHNA and CDR2 SNTAGT. V lost 7 bases, J lost 1 base, and 7 bases lay in between.

The chain has TRBV5-1 and TRBJ1-1, with no clear D. The CDR3 spans 15 residues. Trimming pared 1 base from V and 5 bases from J, leaving 15 bases between. The germline V gene encodes CDR1 SGHRS and CDR2 YFSETQ. CDR3 sequence (DNA): TGCGCCAGCAGCTTGTTATTGGCCGGGCAGACTGAAGCTTTCTTT. This gives the protein CASSLLLAGQTEAFF.

V usage is TRBV12-3 or TRBV12-4 and J usage is TRBJ2-1, with D possibly matching TRBD1 (5 bases). The CDR3 has 13 amino acids. V gave up 7 bases and J gave up 5 bases, with 12 bases separating them. CDR3 nucleotides: TGTGCCAGCACCATTGACAGACACAATGAGCAGTTCTTC. This translates into CASTIDRHNEQFF.

The chain couples TRBV2 to TRBJ2-2; no firm D call. The CDR3 spans 14 residues. Germline V gene lookup returns CDR1 SNHLY and CDR2 FYNNEI. V lost 0 bases and J lost 5, with 7 bases in between. The CDR3: CASSEAPRTGELFF. CDR3 DNA sequence: TGTGCCAGCAGTGAAGCACCGAGGACCGGGGAGCTGTTTTTT.

The chain is built from TRBV24-1 and TRBJ1-4, with D maybe TRBD1 (5 bases). Germline V CDR1 and CDR2: KGHDR, SFDVKD. Trimming took off 5 bases at V and 6 bases at J, with 12 bases between the two ends. The CDR3 extends over 14 amino acids. The CDR3 coding sequence is TGTGCCACCAGTGGGGTCGGGGGGGATGAAAAACTGTTTTTT. Amino acid sequence: CATSGVGGDEKLFF.

The V gene is TRBV6-1, the J gene TRBJ1-3; D is perhaps TRBD1 (5 bases). Between the trimmed V and J ends, which lost 8 bases and 0 bases, there was a span of 17 bases. CDR3 length: 16 amino acids. The germline gives CDR1 MNHNS, CDR2 SASEGT. The CDR3 coding sequence is TGTGCCAGCGGTGGCGGGACCTCAAACTCTGGAAACACCATATATTTT. Translated, it gives CASGGGTSNSGNTIYF.

This clone turned up a few times. The chain couples TRBV4-1 to TRBJ1-5; D not certain. The CDR3 covers 14 residues. The V gene's germline CDR1 is MGHRA and CDR2 YSYEKL. Trimming stripped 4 bases from V and 2 bases from J, with 9 bases between. The CDR3 is CASSPRSGNQPQHF. As DNA, the CDR3 is TGCGCCAGCAGCCCGAGGTCCGGCAATCAGCCCCAGCATTTT.